This passage covers 27 T cell receptor beta chains from one sample sequenced in a study of blood T cell repertoires in COVID-19. TCRdb's table, derived via immunoSEQ multiplex PCR, lists solely in-frame clones and lacks some. This sample has 150,000 to 190,000 clones, with roughly 80% found just once. Sequenced material: peripheral blood. The receptors were sampled from a man in his 60s with acute or convalescent COVID-19.

This rearrangement joins TRBV5-4 to TRBJ2-2; no reliable D call. The V end lost 0 bases, the J end lost 6 bases, and 9 bases lay between the germline ends. The germline V gene has CDR1 SGHNT and CDR2 YYREEE (reference sequence). CDR3 length: 14 residues. In DNA form, the CDR3 reads TGTGCCAGCAGCTTGGGGAGCCCCGCCGGGGAGCTGTTTTTT. Translation gives CASSLGSPAGELFF.

This chain links TRBV7-9 with TRBJ2-2; a possible D gene is TRBD2 (5 bases). The germline gives CDR1 SEHNR, CDR2 FQNEAQ (reference sequence). This CDR3 is built from 18 residues. V gave up 7 bases and J gave up 4 bases, with 25 bases separating them. CDR3 sequence (DNA): TGTGCCAGCAAGGAGGAGCAGAGCCAACGGTGGTTCACCGGGGAGCTGTTTTTT. As protein: CASKEEQSQRWFTGELFF.

This clone has just one count. The genes are TRBV7-2 and TRBJ2-7; perhaps TRBD2 as D (7 bases). Germline V gives CDR1 SGHTA, CDR2 FQGNSA. The CDR3 covers 16 residues. V was clipped by 3 bases and J by 5 bases, with 20 bases between them. The CDR3 nucleotides read TGTGCCAGCAGCTTTGGGGGCCGCGGGGGCAAGGACGAGCAGTACTTC. Amino acids: CASSFGGRGGKDEQYF.

Only one count was recorded for this clone. The rearrangement uses TRBV15 and TRBJ2-2; 10 bases line up with TRBD2. The CDR3 extends over 18 amino acids. V was clipped by 4 bases and J by 5 bases; unmatched bases: 13. Germline CDR1 is LNHNV and CDR2 is YYDKDF (reference sequence). CDR3 nucleotides: TGTGCCACCAGCAACGCCCCGGGACTAGCGAGACTTACCGGGGAGCTGTTTTTT. Translated, it gives CATSNAPGLARLTGELFF.

This rearrangement joins TRBV30 to TRBJ2-5, with TRBD2 identical over 8 bases. CDR1 GTSNPN and CDR2 SVGIG come from the germline V gene (reference sequence). The trim removed 2 bases at V and 4 bases at J, leaving 6 bases unmatched. The CDR3 consists of 14 residues. The CDR3: CAWSPGLAGETQYF. CDR3 nucleotides: TGTGCCTGGAGTCCTGGCCTAGCGGGAGAGACCCAGTACTTC.

The gene calls are TRBV5-1 and TRBJ1-3; 11 nucleotides line up with TRBD1. The germline CDR1 and CDR2 sequences are SGHRS and YFSETQ. J lost 4 bases, V lost 1 base, and 10 bases had no gene match. The length of the CDR3 is 18 residues. CDR3 residues: CASSLSGTGGSTGNTIYF. The CDR3 DNA reads as TGCGCCAGCAGCTTGTCAGGGACAGGGGGATCGACCGGAAACACCATATATTTT. The variable domain in full, completed from reference TRBV5-1 and TRBJ1-3, reads KAGVTQTPRYLIKTRGQQVTLSCSPISGHRSVSWYQQTPGQGLQFLFEYFSETQRNKGNFPGRFSGRQFSNSRSEMNVSTLELGDSALYLCASSLSGTGGSTGNTIYFGEGSWLTVV.

Only one count was recorded for this clone. The J gene is TRBJ2-2, the V gene TRBV2; maybe TRBD2 (5 bases). The ends were cut back, 5 bases at V and 1 base at J, with 8 bases in the middle. CDR1 and CDR2 from the germline V gene are SNHLY and FYNNEI. This CDR3 is 14 amino acids long. The CDR3 reads CASSTGVNTGELFF. CDR3 bases: TGTGCCAGCAGTACCGGGGTGAACACCGGGGAGCTGTTTTTT.

This clone came up a few times. V is TRBV4-1 and J is TRBJ1-5, with a tentative D call TRBD1 (5 bases). V gave up 1 base and J gave up 7 bases, with 11 bases separating them. This CDR3 comprises 14 residues. In germline, CDR1 is MGHRA, CDR2 YSYEKL. Written as DNA, the CDR3 is TGCGCCAGCAGCCAAGTCGCGGGACCGCAGCCCCAGCATTTT. This translates into CASSQVAGPQPQHF.

The chain combines TRBV19 with TRBJ2-6; 10 bases are shared with TRBD1. Trimming took 2 bases from V and 2 from J; bases not matched to a gene: 9. CDR3 size: 19 residues. Germline CDR1 and CDR2: LNHDA and SQIVND (reference sequence). This CDR3 reads CASSINLRDRGAGANVLTF. CDR3 coding DNA: TGTGCCAGTAGTATAAATTTAAGGGACAGGGGAGCTGGGGCCAACGTCCTGACTTTC.

This chain uses TRBV6-5 with TRBJ1-6, with D uncertain. V lost 10 bases, J lost 1 base, and 14 bases lay in between. This CDR3 region has 15 residues. Germline values: CDR1 MNHEY, CDR2 SVGAGI. The DNA for the CDR3 is TGTGCCATCTTCCCAGCAGGATCCTATAATTCACCCCTCCACTTT. Its protein is CAIFPAGSYNSPLHF.

This clone has just a few counts. The V call is TRBV20-1, the J call TRBJ1-3; perhaps TRBD1 as D (5 bases). The CDR3 is made up of 13 amino acids. Trimming stripped 3 bases from V and 3 bases from J, with 9 bases between. CDR1 and CDR2 from the germline V gene are DFQATT and SNEGSKA (reference sequence). DNA for the CDR3: TGCAGTGCTAGTGCAGGGTTTGGAAACACCATATATTTT. As protein: CSASAGFGNTIYF.

Here the CDR3 reads CASSYGTGGTKNIQYF. Here the CDR3 DNA reads TGTGCCAGCAGTTACGGGACAGGGGGCACCAAAAACATTCAGTACTTC. V and J are TRBV6-2 or TRBV6-3 and TRBJ2-4; 12 bases are a match to TRBD1. The ends lost 2 bases at V and 2 bases at J; junction bases unmatched: 1. Per germline, CDR1 MNHEY and CDR2 SVGEGT. CDR3 size: 16 residues.

The chain recombines TRBV4-2 with TRBJ2-2, with D perhaps TRBD1 (6 bases). The CDR3 contains 16 residues. V was pared by 4 bases and J by 0 bases, with 12 bases between. Germline V gene sequence: CDR1 LGHNA, CDR2 YNFKEQ. CDR3 region: CASSRAGQTNTGELFF. In nucleotides, the CDR3 is TGTGCCAGCAGCCGGGCAGGACAGACGAACACCGGGGAGCTGTTTTTT.

This CDR3 reads CASSLGQGVWGEQYF. In DNA form, the CDR3 reads TGTGCCAGCAGCTTGGGTCAGGGTGTGTGGGGCGAGCAGTACTTC. This chain joins TRBV5-4 and TRBJ2-7; a weak D match, TRBD1 (5 bases). Germline assignment: CDR1 SGHNT and CDR2 YYREEE (reference sequence). The V gene lost 0 bases and the J gene lost 6 bases, with 16 bases spanning the gap. This CDR3 has 15 amino acids.

This clone occurred a few times. The CDR3 DNA follows: TGTGCCAGCAGCCCGAGGGATAGCTATAATTCACCCCTCCACTTT. It codes for CASSPRDSYNSPLHF. The chain carries TRBV27 and TRBJ1-6; D unclear. V gave up 6 bases and J gave up 3 bases, with 12 bases separating them. This CDR3 comprises 15 residues. CDR1 MNHEY and CDR2 SMNVEV come from the germline V gene (reference sequence).

The V gene is TRBV27, the J gene TRBJ1-5; D might be TRBD1 (5 bases). This CDR3 contains 17 residues. Trimming cost V 6 bases and J 2 bases, with 20 bases left between them. CDR1 is MNHEY, CDR2 SMNVEV, per germline (reference sequence). The CDR3 coding sequence is TGTGCCAGCAGGGACTCAAGGGACTATTGGGGCAATCAGCCCCAGCATTTT. Protein product: CASRDSRDYWGNQPQHF.

The chain combines TRBV6-1 with TRBJ2-1, with a tentative D call TRBD2 (7 bases). Germline CDR1 is MNHNS and CDR2 is SASEGT. V shed 2 bases and J shed 9 bases, with 20 bases lying between them. This CDR3 is built from 16 residues. CDR3 loop: CASSERGAGAQGEQFF. As DNA, the CDR3 is TGTGCCAGCAGTGAAAGGGGGGCGGGGGCCCAGGGTGAGCAGTTCTTC.

The genes are TRBV28 and TRBJ2-1, with 10 bases lining up with TRBD1. The length of the CDR3 is 14 residues. Germline V gene sequence: CDR1 MDHEN, CDR2 SYDVKM. V gave up 5 bases and J gave up 4 bases; unmatched junction bases: 2. The CDR3 here is CASSRTGGYNEQFF. The CDR3 nucleotides are TGTGCCAGCAGTCGGACAGGGGGGTACAATGAGCAGTTCTTC. Based on the CDR3 plus reference TRBV28 and TRBJ2-1, the full variable domain is DVKVTQSSRYLVKRTGEKVFLECVQDMDHENMFWYRQDPGLGLRLIYFSYDVKMKEKGDIPEGYSVSREKKERFSLILESASTNQTSMYLCASSRTGGYNEQFFGPGTRLTVL.

The chain's CDR3 is CASSRDRIEQYF. CDR3 sequence (DNA): TGTGCCAGCAGCCGGGACAGGATCGAGCAGTACTTC. The chain links TRBV7-2 to TRBJ2-7; 8 bases map to TRBD1. From germline, CDR1 is SGHTA and CDR2 FQGNSA. There are 12 residues in the CDR3. J gave up 6 bases and V 5 bases, and 3 bases lay outside the gene matches.

The chain recombines TRBV5-1 with TRBJ2-3; 9 nucleotides agree with TRBD1. CDR1 and CDR2 from the germline V gene are SGHRS and YFSETQ. The CDR3 sequence is 17 residues long. V trimming: 5 bases; J trimming: 1 base; junction bases outside the gene matches: 11. For the CDR3, the DNA is TGCGCCAGCAGTCCCCCGGGACAGGGTGGGGGCACAGATACGCAGTATTTT. It encodes CASSPPGQGGGTDTQYF.

The DNA of the CDR3 is TGTGCCAGCAGCTATAGAGGGGGAGCAGGTACAGATACGCAGTATTTT. This sequence encodes CASSYRGGAGTDTQYF. The V and J genes are TRBV3-1 (or the pseudogene TRBV3-2) and TRBJ2-3; possible D gene TRBD1, 6 bases. The CDR3 extends over 16 amino acids. The ends were cut back, 5 bases at V and 3 bases at J, with 18 bases in the middle. CDR1 is LGHDT and CDR2 is YNNKEL in the germline V gene (reference sequence).

This chain uses TRBV6-4 with TRBJ1-1; no definite D call. The V end lost 6 bases, the J end lost 0 bases, and 11 bases lay between the germline ends. Germline CDR1 and CDR2: MRHNA and SNTAGT. This CDR3 is 14 amino acids long. The DNA of the CDR3 is TGTGCCAGCAGCGCAAGCGGGATGAACACTGAAGCTTTCTTT. It codes for CASSASGMNTEAFF.

The chain employs TRBV10-3 and TRBJ1-2, with 9 bases matching TRBD1. Germline V gene data show CDR1 as ENHRY and CDR2 as SYGVKD. CDR3 length: 14 amino acids. V trimming: 4 bases; J trimming: 3 bases; junction bases outside the gene matches: 3. This chain's CDR3 is CAISGQGVDYGYTF. DNA of the CDR3: TGTGCCATCAGTGGACAGGGGGTGGACTATGGCTACACCTTC.

This clone was found once. V and J are TRBV27 and TRBJ1-5; TRBD1 aligns across 8 bases. The germline V gene encodes CDR1 MNHEY and CDR2 SMNVEV (reference sequence). The trim removed 2 bases at V and 2 bases at J, leaving 2 bases unmatched. The CDR3 runs 15 residues. CDR3 in amino acids: CASSLGGQGNQPQHF. CDR3 nucleotides: TGTGCCAGCAGTTTAGGGGGACAGGGCAATCAGCCCCAGCATTTT.

The chain combines TRBV18 with TRBJ2-2; weak D call: TRBD1 (6 bases). V was cut by 6 bases and J by 0 bases, with 11 bases left in between. Per germline, CDR1 KGHSH and CDR2 LQKENI. This CDR3 has 15 amino acids. In DNA form, the CDR3 reads TGTGCCAGCTCCGTGACAGGCTCGAACACCGGGGAGCTGTTTTTT. Its protein is CASSVTGSNTGELFF.

The chain carries TRBV15 and TRBJ2-7; 7 bases are a match to TRBD2. Germline lookup yields CDR1 LNHNV and CDR2 YYDKDF (reference sequence). This CDR3 has 14 residues. Trimming at V came to 1 base and at J to 0 bases, leaving 0 bases not matched to a gene. The CDR3 DNA is TGTGCCACCAGCAGAGGGACTAGCTCCTACGAGCAGTACTTC. Its translation is CATSRGTSSYEQYF.

As to this clone: At the DNA level, this CDR3 is encoded by other sequences in the same sample as well. The chain combines TRBV20-1 with TRBJ1-1; the D gene is possibly TRBD1 (5 bases). The germline V and J ends were trimmed by 3 bases and 3 bases, with 5 bases remaining between them. This CDR3 is 11 amino acids long. CDR1 and CDR2 (germline): DFQATT, SNEGSKA (reference sequence). CDR3 sequence: CSASRDTEAFF. Here the CDR3 DNA reads TGCAGTGCTAGCAGGGACACTGAAGCTTTCTTT.